These 21 T cell receptor beta chains were all obtained from the same sample, sequenced in a study of beta chain features in type 1 diabetes. Sequencing targeted expressed TCRB transcripts, as all isolated RNA had been reverse transcribed. Sequencing was performed with immunoSEQ multiplex PCR; in TCRdb, only in-frame clones are kept and a portion is missing. The sample lists 600,000 to 650,000 clones; 15% to 17% were seen once. The specimen was naive CD4+ T cells from blood. These receptors all come from a young man in good health.

This chain uses TRBV7-2 with TRBJ2-7; D gene ambiguous. V lost 3 bases and J 4 bases, leaving 13 bases between the germline ends. The CDR3 is made up of 14 amino acids. Germline V gives CDR1 SGHTA, CDR2 FQGNSA. CDR3 region: CASSLGHKVYEQYF. Here the CDR3 DNA reads TGTGCCAGCAGCTTGGGCCACAAGGTGTACGAGCAGTACTTC.

This chain joins TRBV7-3 and TRBJ2-2; 12 nucleotides line up with TRBD1. The V gene's germline CDR1 is SGHTA and CDR2 FQGTGA. The CDR3 extends over 16 amino acids. V shed 4 bases and J 5 bases; nucleotides not matched to a gene: 5. The CDR3 coding sequence is TGTGCCAGCAGCTCCCGGGACAGGGGGCGAACCGGGGAGCTGTTTTTT. Translated, it gives CASSSRDRGRTGELFF.

The chain couples TRBV19 to TRBJ2-1, with TRBD2 as a possible D gene (5 bases). The CDR3 extends over 11 amino acids. CDR1 and CDR2 (germline): LNHDA, SQIVND (reference sequence). The V and J ends lost 3 bases and 9 bases respectively, with 6 bases between them. In DNA, the CDR3 is TGTGCCAGTAGTATTGGAGGTGAGCAGTTCTTC. Its translation is CASSIGGEQFF.

The chain couples TRBV5-1 to TRBJ2-7, with a weak D call TRBD1 (6 bases). Trimming left V 5 bases short and J 2 bases short, with 11 bases between. This CDR3 contains 13 residues. The germline gives CDR1 SGHRS, CDR2 YFSETQ. The CDR3 protein is CASRPTGTYEQYF. The CDR3 DNA reads TGCGCCAGCAGACCGACAGGAACCTACGAGCAGTACTTC.

This clone appeared a few times. The chain couples TRBV7-7 to TRBJ2-1, with 9 bases that match TRBD1. V lost 5 bases, J lost 8 bases, and 4 bases stayed unmatched. Germline V lookup: CDR1 SSHAT, CDR2 FNYEAQ (reference sequence). The length of the CDR3 is 13 residues. As DNA, the CDR3 is TGTGCCAGCAGCGTGGACAGGGGCCATGAGCAGTTCTTC. Encoded protein: CASSVDRGHEQFF.

This clone was observed a handful of times. The chain joins TRBV4-3 to TRBJ2-7, with D possibly TRBD1 on 7 matching bases. Germline-derived CDR1 and CDR2 are LGHNA and YSLEER. V shed 3 bases and J shed 2 bases, with 26 bases lying between them. The CDR3 sequence is 19 residues long. The CDR3, as DNA: TGCGCCAGCAGCCAGGGATTCCTTGCGGGACAGAAGGCAACCTACGAGCAGTACTTC. This gives the protein CASSQGFLAGQKATYEQYF.

The chain has TRBV4-3 and TRBJ2-6; maybe TRBD2 (6 bases). The V end was cut by 0 bases, the J end by 3 bases, with 9 bases between. CDR3 size: 16 residues. The germline gives CDR1 LGHNA, CDR2 YSLEER. CDR3 sequence (DNA): TGCGCCAGCAGCCAAGAGAGGAGGGTTGGGGCCAACGTCCTGACTTTC. Translating it yields CASSQERRVGANVLTF.

The J gene is TRBJ2-2, the V gene TRBV6-5; D may be TRBD1 (6 bases). V was trimmed by 7 bases and J by 4 bases, leaving 10 bases between them. Germline loops: CDR1 MNHEY, CDR2 SVGAGI. This CDR3 has 13 amino acids. The DNA for the CDR3 is TGTGCCAGCAACCAGGGGTCCACCGGGGAGCTGTTTTTT. Residues: CASNQGSTGELFF.

This clone was seen a few times. V is TRBV10-3 and J is TRBJ2-5; D remains unclear. CDR1 is ENHRY and CDR2 is SYGVKD in the germline V gene. The CDR3 is 16 amino acids. Trimming cost V 3 bases and J 5 bases, with 19 bases left between them. The CDR3 DNA reads TGTGCCATCAGTGATTGGAGTGGCCCTCCTGTGGAGACCCAGTACTTC. Amino acids: CAISDWSGPPVETQYF.

In this sample, this clone turned up a few times. The rearrangement links TRBV6-5 to TRBJ1-2; the match to TRBD1 covers 8 bases. The CDR3 has 13 amino acids. V trimming: 8 bases; J trimming: 2 bases; junction bases outside the gene matches: 4. Germline-derived CDR1 and CDR2 are MNHEY and SVGAGI. CDR3 amino acids: CASGRTGNYGYTF. In DNA, the CDR3 is TGTGCCAGCGGACGGACAGGGAACTATGGCTACACCTTC.

This clone has just a few counts. The chain uses TRBV2 and TRBJ2-7; TRBD1 or TRBD2 may be the D gene (5 bases each). The CDR3 is 16 residues long. The germline gives CDR1 SNHLY, CDR2 FYNNEI. Trimming removed 5 bases from V and 1 base from J, with 18 bases in between. CDR3 residues: CASSTYDSLASYEQYF. The CDR3, as DNA: TGTGCCAGCAGTACATATGACAGCCTAGCTTCCTACGAGCAGTACTTC. The full variable domain, its missing parts supplied by reference TRBV2 and TRBJ2-7, is EPEVTQTPSHQVTQMGQEVILRCVPISNHLYFYWYRQILGQKVEFLVSFYNNEISEKSEIFDDQFSVERPDGSNFTLKIRSTKLEDSAMYFCASSTYDSLASYEQYFGPGTRLTVT.

This clone has more than one count but fewer than ten. The chain is built from TRBV7-9 and TRBJ1-5, with unresolved D. The CDR3 contains 16 residues. V was clipped by 1 base and J by 0 bases, with 10 bases between them. Germline V CDR1 and CDR2: SEHNR, FQNEAQ (reference sequence). CDR3 protein: CASSLGSVNSNQPQHF. In DNA form, the CDR3 reads TGTGCCAGCAGCTTAGGTTCTGTCAATAGCAATCAGCCCCAGCATTTT.

This clone appeared a few times. V usage is TRBV5-1 and J usage is TRBJ2-3; unclear D gene. There are 13 residues in the CDR3. Trimming took 0 bases from V and 3 from J, leaving 5 bases between them. Germline values: CDR1 SGHRS, CDR2 YFSETQ. CDR3 sequence (DNA): TGCGCCAGCAGCTTGGCCCAGACAGATACGCAGTATTTT. It translates to CASSLAQTDTQYF.

V is TRBV4-3 and J is TRBJ2-7, with 10 bases fitting TRBD1. J gave up 3 bases and V 11 bases, and 10 bases lay outside the gene matches. The CDR3 covers 14 residues. Per the germline V gene, CDR1 is LGHNA and CDR2 is YSLEER. In DNA, the CDR3 is TGCGCCGGTAAACGGGACAGGGGCTTCTACGAGCAGTACTTC. This translates into CAGKRDRGFYEQYF.

The chain carries TRBV18 and TRBJ1-6; unclear D gene. V shed 3 bases and J shed 10 bases, with 16 bases lying between them. The germline V gene encodes CDR1 KGHSH and CDR2 LQKENI. The CDR3 is made up of 15 amino acids. The CDR3 protein is CASSPQDLGSSPLHF. In DNA, the CDR3 is TGTGCCAGCTCACCCCAGGACCTGGGATCCTCACCCCTCCACTTT.

This clone occurred once. The chain recombines TRBV7-3 with TRBJ1-6; no definite D call. Germline V CDR1 and CDR2: SGHTA, FQGTGA. The CDR3 is 12 residues long. Trimming took 6 bases from V and 6 from J, leaving 6 bases between them. CDR3 DNA: TGTGCCAGCAGGGGTCCTAATTCACCCCTCCACTTT. Translating it yields CASRGPNSPLHF.

This clone was seen a few times. The V gene is TRBV19, the J gene TRBJ2-1; D is possibly TRBD1 (5 bases). V lost 8 bases, J lost 2 bases, and 10 bases lay in between. The CDR3 length is 13 residues. The germline V gene encodes CDR1 LNHDA and CDR2 SQIVND (reference sequence). CDR3 nucleotide sequence: TGTGCCAGTTCAGGGTGGACCTACAATGAGCAGTTCTTC. Translation gives CASSGWTYNEQFF.

V is TRBV5-1 and J is TRBJ2-5; 9 positions agree with TRBD1. In germline, CDR1 is SGHRS, CDR2 YFSETQ. V was clipped by 4 bases and J by 2 bases; unmatched bases: 6. This CDR3 is built from 15 residues. The CDR3, as DNA: TGCGCCAGCAGCCCTGGGACAGGGTTACAAGAGACCCAGTACTTC. Translating gives CASSPGTGLQETQYF.

The rearrangement links TRBV4-3 to TRBJ2-4, with TRBD1 as a possible D gene (6 bases). The ends were cut back, 1 base at V and 4 bases at J, with 8 bases in the middle. Germline assignment: CDR1 LGHNA and CDR2 YSLEER. The CDR3 is made up of 14 amino acids. In DNA form, the CDR3 reads TGCGCCAGCAGCCAAGTTGGACAGAAAAACATTCAGTACTTC. It specifies CASSQVGQKNIQYF.

This clone turned up a few times. This chain links TRBV18 with TRBJ2-5; D remains unclear. The V and J ends lost 3 bases and 1 base respectively, with 15 bases between them. Germline V gives CDR1 KGHSH, CDR2 LQKENI. CDR3 length: 16 residues. In nucleotides, the CDR3 is TGTGCCAGCTCACCTGTACTTACAAGCAGCCAAGAGACCCAGTACTTC. It specifies CASSPVLTSSQETQYF.

Concerning this clone: Sequence at one end of the junction differs from germline and may be a read error. The rearrangement uses TRBV7-7 and TRBJ1-3; TRBD1 might be the D (5 bases). Germline lookup yields CDR1 SSHAT and CDR2 FNYEAQ (reference sequence). The CDR3 totals 13 residues. CDR3 coding DNA: TGTGCTAGCAGCTTAGGAGGGGCGAACACCATATATTTT. Translation: CASSLGGANTIYF.